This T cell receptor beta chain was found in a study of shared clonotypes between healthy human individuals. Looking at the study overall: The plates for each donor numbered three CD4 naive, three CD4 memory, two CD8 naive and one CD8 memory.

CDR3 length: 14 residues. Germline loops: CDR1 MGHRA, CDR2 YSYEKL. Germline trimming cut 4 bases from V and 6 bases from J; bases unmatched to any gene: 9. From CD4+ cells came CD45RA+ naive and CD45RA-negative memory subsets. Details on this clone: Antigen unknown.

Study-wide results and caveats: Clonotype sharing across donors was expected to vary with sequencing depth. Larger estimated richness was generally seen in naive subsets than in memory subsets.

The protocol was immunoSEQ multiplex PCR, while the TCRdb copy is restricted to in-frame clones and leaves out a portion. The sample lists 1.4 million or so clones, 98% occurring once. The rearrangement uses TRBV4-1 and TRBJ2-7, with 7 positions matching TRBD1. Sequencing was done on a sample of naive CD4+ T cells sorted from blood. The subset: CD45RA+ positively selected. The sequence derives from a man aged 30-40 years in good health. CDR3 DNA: TGCGCCAGCAGCCTCATGACAGGGATCTCCGAGCAGTACTTC. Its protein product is CASSLMTGISEQYF.